The entry below gives a single T cell receptor beta chain sequence along with its context. These data belong to a study of early T cells in non-severe SARS-CoV-2 infection. At the level of the study: Sequenced bulk RNA came from whole blood that was unsorted, and chains were unpaired.

Losses at the gene ends were 10 bases for V and 3 bases for J; bases not matched to a gene: 10. Per the germline V gene, CDR1 is MNHEY and CDR2 is SVGEGT. The CDR3 is 15 residues long. MiXCR, applied by TCRdb to the 5' RACE reads, yields one record per CDR3 protein. The top ten clones hold around 15% of a sample with tens of thousands of distinct CDR3 sequences, approximately 12% of them seen once. This chain joins TRBV6-2 or TRBV6-3 and TRBJ2-2; TRBD1 matches at 8 bases. Sequencing used whole blood. The sequence was obtained from an adult who was a healthcare worker with PCR-confirmed SARS-CoV-2 infection or an uninfected control (not recorded which). CDR3 nucleotides: TGTGCCATTTCATCCGGGACAGGCGACACCGGGGAGCTGTTTTTT. Protein: CAISSGTGDTGELFF.